This is a list of T cell receptor beta chains from one sample in a study of type 1 regulatory T cells. Using its own MiXCR run on the reads, TCRdb lists one record per CDR3 protein. The top ten hold around 5% of the sample, which has about 24,000 distinct CDR3 sequences, less than 50% seen once. What these receptors recognize is not known. The sequenced sample was cultured T cells, either the whole culture or a sorted T cell fraction (not recorded which). The receptors were sampled from a human donor in good health. Both conserved end residues are part of each CDR3. A D gene is named only where the DNA matches it firmly. Where a row states a size, it is once, few, many or the class of an expanded clone; other rows omit it.

D,size,J,V,DNA,CDR3
NA,NA,TRBJ2-7,TRBV20-1,TGCAGTGCTAGACAGGGGCCGGAGCAGTACTTC,CSARQGPEQYF
NA,few,TRBJ2-5,TRBV18,TGTGCCAGCTCACCTAGTGGGGGAGAGACCCAGTACTTC,CASSPSGGETQYF
NA,NA,TRBJ1-4,TRBV5-5,TGTGCCAGCAGCTTGGAAGGGGCGGGTGAAAAACTGTTTTTT,CASSLEGAGEKLFF
TRBD1,many,TRBJ2-3,TRBV20-1,TGCAGTGCTAGTACTCGGGACAGGGGCGGAGATACGCAGTATTTT,CSASTRDRGGDTQYF
NA,NA,TRBJ2-3,TRBV20-1,TGCAGTGCTAGAAGGTTGGAATCTGGTACTGATACGCAGTATTTT,CSARRLESGTDTQYF
NA,NA,TRBJ2-7,TRBV3-1,TGTGCCAGCAGCCAAGTCGCCCCCTTCGAGCAGTACTTC,CASSQVAPFEQYF
NA,NA,TRBJ2-5,TRBV5-1,TGCGCCAGCAAATACGGATCCCGGGAGACCCAGTACTTC,CASKYGSRETQYF
NA,few,TRBJ2-1,TRBV6-5,TGTGCCAGCAGTTATGTTTCCGGGGGCCGCAATGAGCAGTTCTTC,CASSYVSGGRNEQFF
NA,once,TRBJ2-5,TRBV29-1,TGCAGCGTTGGGGATTGGGGGGTGGAGACCCAGTACTTC,CSVGDWGVETQYF
NA,NA,TRBJ2-7,TRBV13,TGTGCCAGCAGCCCCTCCGGGACAAGGAGCCACGAGCAGTACTTC,CASSPSGTRSHEQYF
NA,NA,TRBJ1-2,TRBV24-1,TGTGCCACCAGTGATTGGCAGGGACGGGGCTACACCTTC,CATSDWQGRGYTF
NA,NA,TRBJ1-5,TRBV11-3,TGTGCCAGCAGCCTAGGGAGCAATCAGCCCCAGCATTTT,CASSLGSNQPQHF
NA,NA,TRBJ1-6,TRBV18,TGTGCCAGCTCACCTCCGGGGGGGTTGAATTCACCCCTCCACTTT,CASSPPGGLNSPLHF
NA,NA,TRBJ2-3,TRBV4-3,TGCGCCAGCAGCCAAGATAAGGGCACAGATACGCAGTATTTT,CASSQDKGTDTQYF
TRBD1,medium-sized,TRBJ2-2,TRBV7-9,TGTGCCAGCAGCCCCCATGGACAGGGGTTGGCCGGGGAGCTGTTTTTT,CASSPHGQGLAGELFF
NA,NA,TRBJ2-5,TRBV15,TGTGCCACCAGCAGAGATCGGAGGGCAGTAGGGATTAAGACCCAGTACTTC,CATSRDRRAVGIKTQYF
TRBD1,few,TRBJ1-2,TRBV18,TGTGCCAGCTCGGTTACCGGGACAGCCATCCTAACGAAATATGGCTACACCTTC,CASSVTGTAILTKYGYTF
NA,many,TRBJ1-2,TRBV5-6,TGTGCCAGCAGCTTCGAGCTTCTCTATGGCTACACCTTC,CASSFELLYGYTF
NA,NA,TRBJ2-5,TRBV28,TGTGCCAGCAGTCCAGTCGGACAGCAAGAGACCCAGTACTTC,CASSPVGQQETQYF
NA,few,TRBJ2-5,TRBV20-1,TGCAGTGCTAGAGATGGGGGCGAGGTACAGACCCAGTACTTC,CSARDGGEVQTQYF
NA,NA,TRBJ1-5,TRBV6-5,TGTGCCAGCAGTTACTCACAGGCGATAGGTCCGCAGCATTTT,CASSYSQAIGPQHF
NA,medium-sized,TRBJ2-3,TRBV20-1,TGCAGTGCTCCGGACGATACGAGGGGAGATACGCAGTATTTT,CSAPDDTRGDTQYF
NA,NA,TRBJ2-5,TRBV27,TGTGCCAGCAGCCGCCTAAGGCTTGACCAAGAGACCCAGTACTTC,CASSRLRLDQETQYF
NA,few,TRBJ2-5,TRBV24-1,TGTGCCACCAGCGATGGGCCCGGAGAGACCCAGTACTTC,CATSDGPGETQYF
TRBD1,NA,TRBJ2-2,TRBV6-5,TGTGCCAGCAGTTTGGGACAGCGGAACACCGGGGAGCTGTTTTTT,CASSLGQRNTGELFF
TRBD2,NA,TRBJ2-3,TRBV18,TGTGCCAGCTCACCACTTAGCGGGGATAGTGATACGCAGTATTTT,CASSPLSGDSDTQYF
TRBD2,NA,TRBJ2-1,TRBV30,TGTGCCTGGAAAGTACTGGTAGCGGGGGGAAATGAGCAGTTCTTC,CAWKVLVAGGNEQFF
NA,once,TRBJ2-7,TRBV5-8,TGTGCCAGCAGCTTGTATCTAGTCATGCACGAGCAGTACTTC,CASSLYLVMHEQYF
NA,medium-sized,TRBJ1-5,TRBV7-9,TGTGCCAGCAGCGGACAGAACAATCAGCCCCAGCATTTT,CASSGQNNQPQHF
TRBD1,NA,TRBJ2-1,TRBV2,TGTGCCAGCAGTCCCGGGACAGCTTATCTCAATGAGCAGTTCTTC,CASSPGTAYLNEQFF
NA,NA,TRBJ2-4,TRBV10-2,TGCGCCAGCAGTCCAGGGATAAACATTCAGTACTTC,CASSPGINIQYF
NA,NA,TRBJ2-7,TRBV11-2,TGTGCCAGCAGTTTGGTGTCCGGGGGCTTTTACGAGCAGTACTTC,CASSLVSGGFYEQYF
NA,NA,TRBJ1-6,TRBV7-2,TGTGCCAGCAGCTTAGGCGTTATGGGGGGTCAGCTTAATTCACCCCTCCACTTT,CASSLGVMGGQLNSPLHF
TRBD1,NA,TRBJ2-2,TRBV6-5,TGTGCCAGCAGTTACCCTCGACAGGGCGGGCGGACCGGGGAGCTGTTTTTT,CASSYPRQGGRTGELFF
NA,NA,TRBJ2-5,TRBV9,TGTGCCAGCAGCGTAGTTGACCAGTGGTGGGAGACCCAGTACTTC,CASSVVDQWWETQYF